Described below is a single T cell receptor beta chain sequence and its context. This sample was included in a study of blood T cell repertoires in COVID-19. Across the study: The study drew acute and convalescent COVID-19 samples from the United States, Italy and Spain. In each case, the material was cDNA or gDNA derived from T cells, B-cell-depleted T cells, or PBMCs.

Original analysis: The authors estimated nucleated cell counts from reference gene primer amplification. The repertoire was sequenced with immunoSEQ multiplex PCR; TCRdb's copy has only in-frame clones and lacks some. The DNA gave D and trimming, while V, J and clone size come from that table. The sample shows roughly 120,000 clones, over 75% of them seen only once. The CDR3 spans 14 residues. V lost 8 bases and J lost 2, with 13 bases in between. From germline, CDR1 is SNHLY and CDR2 FYNNEI. The sequenced sample was peripheral blood. The J gene is TRBJ1-5, the V gene TRBV2; the D gene is possibly TRBD1 (6 bases). This TCR derives from an elderly man with acute or convalescent COVID-19. The CDR3 region is CASGGGRGNQPQHF. CDR3 DNA: TGTGCCAGCGGAGGGGGGAGGGGCAATCAGCCCCAGCATTTT.